This T cell receptor (beta chain) came from a study of blood T cells in healthy people across ages. V gave up 4 bases and J gave up 5 bases, with 22 bases separating them. The CDR3 consists of 17 residues. Germline V CDR1 and CDR2: SGHAT, FQNNGV. With a J-beta primer mix and a sample-barcoded 5' primer, a second PCR ran roughly 7 to 11 cycles. Every cDNA molecule carried a tag from a template-switch adaptor bearing 12 random nucleotides. TCRdb passed the 5' RACE reads through MiXCR, listing each CDR3 protein once. The table records 780,000 or so distinct CDR3 sequences, around 50% of them present only once.

The sequencing sample was made of blood. This TCR derives from a man aged 35-49 years in good health. V and J are TRBV11-2 and TRBJ2-3, with D perhaps TRBD2 (5 bases). CDR3 nucleotides: TGTGCCAGCAGCTCCAACGTGGGCCCCTTACGGGGAGATACGCAGTATTTT. Amino acids: CASSSNVGPLRGDTQYF.